This paragraph reports one T cell receptor beta chain. This clone was counted a few times. What this receptor recognizes is not known. No base qualities exist here, and no much larger clone lies one base off it. V is trimmed back by 0 bases and J by 5 bases, and the junction contains 4 bases that no gene match accounts for. From its cysteine to its phenylalanine, the CDR3 spans 15 amino acids. Kept here is only the CDR3 DNA, which spans 45 bases and is read in frame from base 1. The germline V gene specifies SGHRS as CDR1 and YFSETQ as CDR2. The record originates from a study of cytomegalovirus exposure and HLA in healthy donors (dated by TCRdb to about 2017). With regard to the full study: In an earlier analysis of approximately 640 of the donors, 250 to 350 Gb of sequence data and 100 million or so unique TCR beta sequences from about 190 million T cells were reported. An early release covering approximately 600 HLA-typed donors comprised approximately 300 gigabases of sequencing data and 65 million to 100 million unique TCR sequences. Among the roughly 400 genotyped donors, around 81% belonged to the genetic ancestry cluster associated with self-reported Caucasian donors. The study was designed to test whether signatures of past pathogen exposure could be identified by cataloging public T cell receptors. The study used immunosequencing to profile the T cell repertoires of approximately 650 subjects and linked those repertoires to cytomegalovirus serostatus. A separate validation cohort of over a hundred different subjects was used in addition to the roughly 700-subject first cohort. The study combined high-throughput TCR immunosequencing, statistical association of individual TCRs with disease status, and machine learning to predict cytomegalovirus infection status. In a later analysis, previously published TCR beta repertoires from fewer than 750 donors were re-analyzed and high-resolution HLA genotyping was added so that TCR occurrence patterns could be studied. In the later analysis, no new phenotypic data were used to find candidate immune exposures; instead, reliance was placed on TCR beta sequences and their occurrence across donors. An earlier analysis of some 500 of the donors applied high-throughput TCR beta sequencing to assess whether each TCR beta V gene segment acted as functional or pseudogenic. Alongside the repertoire data, information on donor age, sex, ethnicity and CMV serostatus was compiled. In a later genetic analysis, genome-wide SNP genotypes for about 55% of the roughly 700 donors were used, and that subset was treated as a discovery cohort. Every repertoire in the discovery cohort had been generated on one and the same sequencing platform. HLA typing covered class I and class II loci at four-digit resolution. Typing coverage varied by locus: roughly 629-630 donors for A, B, C, DRB1 and DQB1; approximately 520 for DQA1; 600 to 610 for DPA1; fewer than 480 for DPB1. Roughly 5 DR-DQ haplotypes were handled as single units for association and clustering because linkage in the cohort was strong. Among roughly 400 genotyped donors of the cohort, an average of approximately 240,000 unique TCR beta nucleotide sequences was sequenced per donor, of which about 18% were non-productive. Overall study outcomes, separate from this receptor: In a later analysis, most CMV-associated TCR beta chains were found to appear HLA-restricted, with HLA associations seemingly driven largely by CMV exposure. A further reported finding was that TCR beta sequences accurately predicted the HLA-A and HLA-B alleles for most subjects in the first cohort. At a false discovery rate of 0.05, a later analysis linked 15,000 to 20,000 TCR beta sequences to specific HLA alleles. In a later analysis, HLA-associated TCR beta chains showed more clonal expansion and lower generation probabilities than non-associated chains that were equally common. HLA typing was unavailable for some donors at each locus, so association tests used only the typed subset. The only immune exposure information available for the cohort was CMV serostatus. According to a later analysis, TCR association rates differed among HLA loci, with DRB1 alleles showing the most associated TCRs and HLA-C alleles showing the fewest. The authors suggested that the approach could potentially be extended to other disease states and immunological phenotypes. Broadly in line with IMGT annotations, most TCR beta V segments showed up in productive rearrangements about 87% or about 30% of the time in an earlier analysis of 587 of the donors. In a later genetic analysis, a missense DCLRE1C variant was associated with V-gene and J-gene trimming of TCR beta chains, and the association was replicated in an independent cohort. Most TCR sequences were observed very rarely across donors, whereas some public TCRs were present in many individuals. The earlier analysis of about 600 of the donors excluded approximately 15 rarely observed V segments, including chromosome 9 orphons, because counts were too low. The 87-base-pair reads could not distinguish some IMGT-functional V segments, including TRBV6-2 and TRBV6-3, so those segments were excluded. When HLA alleles, especially DR and DQ, strongly co-occurred, TCR associations were difficult to assign to individual alleles. The classifier was reported to diagnose cytomegalovirus status with high specificity and sensitivity in both the original and validation cohorts. According to a later analysis, parvovirus B19, influenza, CMV and Epstein-Barr virus appeared linked to several top co-occurrence clusters. A cluster of highly shared sequence variants was judged likely to be a technical artifact of the sequencing pipeline. A few of the identified cytomegalovirus-associated TCR beta chains were confirmed in vitro to be specific for cytomegalovirus antigens. A total of 150 to 200 TCR beta chains were listed by the study as associated with cytomegalovirus. Roughly uniform sequencing depth across donors was assumed in presence/absence analyses, although this assumption may not hold. The cohort was sequenced for TCR beta chains only, and without alpha or paired-chain data the features that could be detected were limited. In a later genetic analysis, fewer N-insertions in productive TCRs were reported among donors in an Asian-associated ancestry cluster than the roughly 700-donor mean. Linkage disequilibrium might explain the correlated functional status among segregating V segments, but an unknown experimental factor could not be excluded.

The cohort was made up of about 610 healthy bone marrow donors. Cohort members were all nominally healthy when sampled, although unrecorded immune exposures were likely present. The donor was CMV seropositive and was included in the group of 250 to 300 seropositive cohort members. A peripheral blood sample was collected from each donor, and TCR beta sequencing was performed on peripheral blood mononuclear cells. Genomic DNA extraction from the blood cell samples was performed with the Qiagen DNeasy Blood Extraction Kit. The library was produced with the immunoSEQ multiplex PCR assay. A mixture of 60 forward primers for TCR Vbeta segments and 13 reverse primers for TCR Jbeta segments was used in the multiplex PCR. The CDR3 region of rearranged TCR beta genes was amplified from genomic DNA with a multiplex PCR assay. On the Illumina HiSeq System, the amplified TCR beta libraries were sequenced as 87-base-pair reads. Under the source paper's analysis protocol: Across the 600 to 700 repertoires, a later analysis counted some 81 million unique TCR beta chains, approximately 10 million of which were shared by at least two donors. Raw reads were error-corrected and collapsed into unique sequences with a nearest-neighbor algorithm that merged closely related sequences to remove PCR and sequencing errors. To assign V, D and J gene segments, CDR3 sequences were aligned to IMGT reference sequences. For a sequence to be retained, a match of at least six nucleotides to both a V gene segment and a J gene segment was required. Rearrangements were called productive when the CDR3 lacked stop codons and stayed in frame with V and J; all others were non-productive. CDR3 was defined according to IMGT convention as the region running from the second conserved V-encoded cysteine to the conserved J-encoded phenylalanine. Sequences without an unambiguous match to a single V gene segment were excluded from the earlier analysis of about 600 of the donors. In an earlier analysis of more than 500 of the donors, a V segment was called functional when productive rearrangements were above 56.7%, and segregating when the standard deviation between donors exceeded 5%. A statistical classification framework was built to diagnose cytomegalovirus status from the catalog of TCR beta chain sequences. In a later analysis, V and J genes were assigned by comparing TCR nucleotide sequences against IMGT/GENE-DB human TR gene sequences. A later analysis assigned CDR3 sequences and most-parsimonious VDJ recombination scenarios with the TCRdist pipeline. A later analysis defined each TCR beta chain by its CDR3 amino acid sequence plus V-gene family, and excluded reads lacking a unique V-gene family. To address suspected cross-contamination and a sequencing artifact, a later analysis removed 550 to 750 highly shared, low-generation-probability nucleotide sequences. In a later analysis, a clonal expansion index was calculated for each public chain from normalized within-repertoire ranks of inferred template counts. In a later analysis, generation probabilities were computed using a VDJ recombination model fitted to out-of-frame rearrangements, and the results were checked against IGoR. In a later analysis, hypergeometric tests were used to score TCR-TCR, TCR-HLA and TCR-CMV co-occurrence, with a repertoire-size bias correction applied to TCR pairs. A later analysis estimated false discovery rates by permuting HLA or CMV assignments 20 times. In a later analysis, co-occurring TCRs were grouped using DBSCAN, with TCRdist sequence similarity added in when clustering inside HLA-allele-positive subsets. Repertoires with fewer than 30,000 or more than 120,000 public chains were left out of co-occurrence clustering, as were about 5 repertoires with anomalous nucleotide sharing. The source is immuneACCESS, and TCRdb retained only in-frame sequences with V and J called. Part of the clones is not carried over; for the studies checked, unresolved V genes explain less than half of this, and the remainder is unexplained. D and trimming were read from the DNA, whereas the V and J calls and clone size are those reported in that table. The sample table shows about 140,000 clones, and around three quarters are seen once. Almost 7% of the sample rests with the top ten.

This clonotype originated in a man aged 40-55 years in good health and CMV-seropositive. The rearrangement combines TRBV5-1 with TRBJ2-2; TRBD1 agrees with 7 junctional bases. The specimen was PBMCs. The nucleotides are TGCGCCAGCAGCTTGGGACAGGGCCTGACCGGGGAGCTGTTTTTT. It codes for CASSLGQGLTGELFF.